This record looks at one T cell receptor (beta chain) sequence and its context. The antigen is undetermined. The data derive from a study of T-cell reconstitution after alpha-beta-depleted transplantation in children. Unique molecular identifiers tagged the TCRbeta library. From the PCR reads, TCRdb called clonotypes with MiXCR, one entry per CDR3 protein. The sample lists about 980,000 distinct CDR3 sequences; about 31% were seen once. Study-wide results and caveats: About two months after transplant, alpha-beta T cells reportedly came from several hundred expanded graft clones. Newly generated T cells supplied most T-cell counts and diversity one year post-transplant.

The CDR3 is made up of 14 amino acids. Germline values: CDR1 SQVTM, CDR2 ANQGSEA. Trimming took off 6 bases at V and 3 bases at J, with 14 bases between the two ends. The sequencing here drew on PBMCs, mostly from graft donor cells, taken 360 days after TCRalphabeta/CD19-depleted stem cell transplant. The V call is TRBV29-1, the J call TRBJ2-2; D is undetermined. This receptor was obtained from a boy under three years old who had a stem cell transplant for SCID, so the T cells may come from the graft donor. The CDR3 nucleotides are TGCAGCGTCGCGGACCGCCCGGACACCGGGGAGCTGTTTTTT. It yields the protein CSVADRPDTGELFF.